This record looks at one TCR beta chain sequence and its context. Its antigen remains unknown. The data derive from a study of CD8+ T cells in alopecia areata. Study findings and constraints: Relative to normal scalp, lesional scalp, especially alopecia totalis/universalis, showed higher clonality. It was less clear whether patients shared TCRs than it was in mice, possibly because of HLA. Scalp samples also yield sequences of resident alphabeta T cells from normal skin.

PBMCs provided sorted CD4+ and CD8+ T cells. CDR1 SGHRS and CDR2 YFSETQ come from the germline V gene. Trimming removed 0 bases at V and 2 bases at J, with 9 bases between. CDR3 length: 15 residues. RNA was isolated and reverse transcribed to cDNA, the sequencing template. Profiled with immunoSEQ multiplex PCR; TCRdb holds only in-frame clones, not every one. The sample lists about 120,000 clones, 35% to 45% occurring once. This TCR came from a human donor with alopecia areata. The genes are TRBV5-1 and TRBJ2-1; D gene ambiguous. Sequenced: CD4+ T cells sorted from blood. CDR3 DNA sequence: TGCGCCAGCAGCTTGGCGGGCCGAACCTACAATGAGCAGTTCTTC. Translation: CASSLAGRTYNEQFF.